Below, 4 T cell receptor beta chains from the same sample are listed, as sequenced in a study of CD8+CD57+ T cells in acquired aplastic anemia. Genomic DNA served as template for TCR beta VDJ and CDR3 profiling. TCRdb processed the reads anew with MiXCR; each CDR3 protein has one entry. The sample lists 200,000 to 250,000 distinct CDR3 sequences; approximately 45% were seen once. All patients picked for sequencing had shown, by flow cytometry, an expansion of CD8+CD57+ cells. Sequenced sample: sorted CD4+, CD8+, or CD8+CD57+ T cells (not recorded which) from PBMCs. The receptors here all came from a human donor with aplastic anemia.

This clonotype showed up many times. The CDR3 DNA reads as TGTGCCAGCGCGACGAGAAACCAAGAGACCCAGTACTTC. Translated: CASATRNQETQYF. This rearrangement joins TRBV9 to TRBJ2-5; no definite D call. CDR1 SGDLS and CDR2 YYNGEE come from the germline V gene. The CDR3 is 13 residues long. The V gene lost 7 bases and the J gene lost 0 bases, with 10 bases spanning the gap.

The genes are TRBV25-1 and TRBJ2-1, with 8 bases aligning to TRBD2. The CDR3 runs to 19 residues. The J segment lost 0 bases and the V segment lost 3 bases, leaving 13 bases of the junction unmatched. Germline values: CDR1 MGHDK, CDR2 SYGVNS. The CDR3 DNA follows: TGTGCCAGCAGTGAGCCTTATACAAGACGGGGGGGCTCCTACAATGAGCAGTTCTTC. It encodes CASSEPYTRRGGSYNEQFF. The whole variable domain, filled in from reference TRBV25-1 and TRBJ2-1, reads EADIYQTPRYLVIGTGKKITLECSQTMGHDKMYWYQQDPGMELHLIHYSYGVNSTEKGDLSSESTVSRIRTEHFPLTLESARPSHTSQYLCASSEPYTRRGGSYNEQFFGPGTRLTVL.

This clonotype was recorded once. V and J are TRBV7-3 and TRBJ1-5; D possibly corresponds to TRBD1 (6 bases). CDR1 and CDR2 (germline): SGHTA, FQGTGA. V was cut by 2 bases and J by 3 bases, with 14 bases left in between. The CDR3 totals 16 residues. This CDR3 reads CASSLGGPGANQPQHF. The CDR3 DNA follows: TGTGCCAGCAGCTTAGGAGGTCCGGGGGCCAATCAGCCCCAGCATTTT. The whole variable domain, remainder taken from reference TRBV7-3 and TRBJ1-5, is GAGVSQTPSNKVTEKGKYVELRCDPISGHTALYWYRQSLGQGPEFLIYFQGTGAADDSGLPNDRFFAVRPEGSVSTLKIQRTERGDSAVYLCASSLGGPGANQPQHFGDGTRLSIL.

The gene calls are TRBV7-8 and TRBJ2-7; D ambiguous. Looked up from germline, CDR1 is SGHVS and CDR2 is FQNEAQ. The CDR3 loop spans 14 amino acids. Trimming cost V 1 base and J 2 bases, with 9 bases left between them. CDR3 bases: TGTGCCAGCAGCTTAGGTGAGGTTACCTACGAGCAGTACTTC. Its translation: CASSLGEVTYEQYF.